The clone carrying this T cell receptor (beta chain) was detected ten times or more. Its antigen is unidentified. TCR beta VDJ and CDR3 profiling used genomic DNA as template. One entry per CDR3 protein results from TCRdb running MiXCR on the reads. In the table there are around 200,000 distinct CDR3 sequences, almost 50% of which are singletons. The CDR3 runs 13 residues. J lost 2 bases, V lost 5 bases, and 3 bases had no gene match. CDR1 and CDR2 from the germline V gene are SEHNR and FQNEAQ (reference sequence). This record belongs to a study of CD8+CD57+ T cells in acquired aplastic anemia. Study context: Quantities of DNA derived from sorted CD4+ and CD8+ cells averaged 3.2 ug.

Study results and limitations: Patients and controls shared roughly 30 CD8+ CDR3 sequences, which appeared highly expressed in patients and within their immunodominant clones.

Individuals selected for sequencing had exhibited CD8+CD57+ cell expansion on flow cytometry. Every patient presented with severe acquired aplastic anemia. This receptor was identified in a human donor with aplastic anemia. Sequenced sample: sorted CD4+, CD8+, or CD8+CD57+ T cells (not recorded which) from PBMCs. The chain has TRBV7-9 and TRBJ2-7; 7 bases fit TRBD1. The CDR3 spells CASSPGQPYEQYF. CDR3 sequence (DNA): TGTGCCAGCAGCCCGGGACAGCCCTACGAGCAGTACTTC. Full variable domain (remainder filled in from reference TRBV7-9 and TRBJ2-7): DTGVSQNPRHKITKRGQNVTFRCDPISEHNRLYWYRQTLGQGPEFLTYFQNEAQLEKSRLLSDRFSAERPKGSFSTLEIQRTEQGDSAMYLCASSPGQPYEQYFGPGTRLTVT.